This TCR beta chain comes out of a study of cytomegalovirus exposure and HLA in healthy donors (dated by TCRdb to the late 2010s). The study in broad terms: An earlier analysis of several hundred of the donors reported about 290 Gb of sequence data and 117 million unique TCR beta sequences from about 179 million T cells. An early release that covered roughly 600 HLA-typed donors contained about 300 gigabases of sequencing data and 85 million to 100 million unique TCR sequences. Of the roughly 400 genotyped donors, roughly 76% were placed in the genetic ancestry cluster associated with self-reported Caucasian donors. The study aimed to test whether signatures of past pathogen exposure could be identified by cataloging public T cell receptors. The study profiled the T cell repertoires of 666 subjects by immunosequencing and related them to cytomegalovirus serostatus. In addition to the first cohort of around 670 subjects, a separate validation cohort of 120 different subjects was used. The study combined high-throughput TCR immunosequencing, statistical association of individual TCRs with disease status, and machine learning to predict cytomegalovirus infection status. In a later analysis, previously published TCR beta repertoires from 550 to 700 donors were re-analyzed and high-resolution HLA genotyping was added so that TCR occurrence patterns could be studied. In the later analysis, no new phenotypic data were used to find candidate immune exposures; instead, reliance was placed on TCR beta sequences and their occurrence across donors. In an earlier analysis of a few hundred of the donors, high-throughput TCR beta sequencing was used to judge whether each TCR beta V gene segment behaved as functional or pseudogenic. Donor age, sex, ethnicity and CMV serostatus were compiled together with the repertoire data. A later genetic analysis used genome-wide SNP genotypes for about 65% of the 666 donors, treating that subset as a discovery cohort. All discovery cohort repertoires had been generated using a single sequencing platform. HLA typing covered class I and class II loci at four-digit resolution. Typing coverage differed by locus: A, B, C, DRB1 and DQB1 were typed in roughly 620-630 donors, DQA1 in about 550, DPA1 in 600 to 610, and DPB1 in 472. Roughly 5 DR-DQ haplotypes were handled as single units for association and clustering, since linkage in the cohort was strong. Across 300 to 400 genotyped donors of the cohort, an average of about 250,000 unique TCR beta nucleotide sequences per donor were sequenced, and 15% to 20% of those sequences were non-productive. Beyond this particular receptor, the publication reports: Approximately 18 rarely observed V segments, including chromosome 9 orphons, were excluded from the earlier analysis of approximately 500 of the donors because counts were too low. Specific HLA alleles were associated with over 15,000 TCR beta sequences at a false discovery rate of 0.05 in a later analysis. The cohort was sequenced for TCR beta chains only, and without alpha or paired-chain data the features that could be detected were limited. Compared with the 666-donor mean, donors in an Asian-associated ancestry cluster had fewer N-insertions in productive TCRs, according to a later genetic analysis. Sequencing depth was assumed to be roughly uniform across donors in the presence/absence analyses, though that assumption may not hold. When HLA alleles, especially DR and DQ, strongly co-occurred, attributing TCR associations to individual alleles was difficult. Some IMGT-functional V segments, including TRBV6-2 and TRBV6-3, could not be told apart with the 87-base-pair reads, so those segments were excluded. A further reported finding was that TCR beta sequences accurately predicted the HLA-A and HLA-B alleles for most subjects in the first cohort. The authors suggested that the approach could potentially be extended to other disease states and immunological phenotypes. CMV serostatus was the only immune exposure information available for the cohort. A cluster of highly shared sequence variants was judged likely to represent a technical artifact of the sequencing pipeline. The classifier was reported to diagnose cytomegalovirus status with high specificity and sensitivity in both the original and validation cohorts. Because HLA typing was unavailable for some donors at each locus, only the typed subset was used in association tests. In an earlier analysis of some 550 of the donors, most TCR beta V segments were observed in productive rearrangements about 87% or about 30% of the time, broadly matching IMGT annotations. In a later analysis, TCR association rates were found to vary across HLA loci, with the most associated TCRs seen for DRB1 alleles and the fewest for HLA-C alleles. Most TCR sequences were observed very rarely across donors, whereas some public TCRs were present in many individuals. A later analysis found that most CMV-associated TCR beta chains appeared HLA-restricted, with HLA associations seemingly driven largely by CMV exposure. A total of 164 TCR beta chains were listed by the study as associated with cytomegalovirus. Linkage disequilibrium might explain the correlated functional status among segregating V segments, but an unknown experimental factor could not be excluded. An association between a missense DCLRE1C variant and V-gene and J-gene trimming of TCR beta chains was found in a later genetic analysis and replicated in an independent cohort. In a later analysis, HLA-associated TCR beta chains were found to be more clonally expanded and to have lower generation probabilities than equally common non-associated chains. Several of the top co-occurrence clusters appeared to be linked to parvovirus B19, influenza, CMV and Epstein-Barr virus, according to a later analysis. In vitro tests confirmed that a few of the cytomegalovirus-associated TCR beta chains recognize cytomegalovirus antigens.

A word on this clone: Which antigen it targets is not known. The input lacks base qualities; no much larger clone sits a single base away.

Looking up the germline V gene yields CDR1 MDHEN and CDR2 SYDVKM. The CDR3 has 17 amino acids, counting the end cysteine and phenylalanine. Only the CDR3 portion is preserved as DNA: 51 bases, with reading frame beginning at the first base. V and J are trimmed by 6 bases and 7 bases, and the gene matches miss 15 bases of the junction. In total, roughly 670 healthy bone marrow donors made up the cohort. Cohort members were all nominally healthy when sampled, although unrecorded immune exposures were likely present. The donor was CMV seronegative and was included in the group of approximately 350 seronegative cohort members. A peripheral blood sample was collected from each donor, and TCR beta sequencing was performed on peripheral blood mononuclear cells. Genomic DNA was extracted from the blood cell samples with the Qiagen DNeasy Blood Extraction Kit. Library preparation used the immunoSEQ multiplex PCR assay. For the multiplex PCR, a mixture combining 60 forward primers for TCR Vbeta segments and 13 reverse primers for TCR Jbeta segments was used. The CDR3 region of rearranged TCR beta genes was amplified from genomic DNA by a multiplex PCR assay. The amplified TCR beta libraries were sequenced on the Illumina HiSeq System as 87-base-pair reads. The published analysis was carried out like this. In a later analysis, tens of millions of unique TCR beta chains were counted across the approximately 670 repertoires, and roughly 11 million of these chains were shared by at least two donors. A nearest-neighbor algorithm error-corrected the raw reads and collapsed the reads into unique sequences, merging closely related sequences to remove PCR and sequencing errors. V, D and J gene segments were assigned by aligning CDR3 sequences to IMGT reference sequences. For a sequence to be retained, a match of at least six nucleotides to both a V gene segment and a J gene segment was required. Rearrangements were called productive when the CDR3 lacked stop codons and stayed in frame with V and J; all others were non-productive. Following IMGT convention, CDR3 was defined as the stretch from the second conserved V-encoded cysteine to the conserved J-encoded phenylalanine. Sequences without an unambiguous match to a single V gene segment were excluded from the earlier analysis of about 600 of the donors. An earlier analysis of some 610 of the donors called V segments functional above 56.7% productive rearrangements and segregating when the between-donor standard deviation exceeded 5%. A statistical classification framework was developed to diagnose cytomegalovirus status using the catalog of TCR beta chain sequences. In a later analysis, V and J genes were assigned by comparing TCR nucleotide sequences against IMGT/GENE-DB human TR gene sequences. A later analysis assigned CDR3 sequences and most-parsimonious VDJ recombination scenarios with the TCRdist pipeline. In a later analysis, every TCR beta chain was defined by the combination of its CDR3 amino acid sequence and its V-gene family, and reads without a unique V-gene family were dropped. In a later analysis, approximately 640 highly shared, low-generation-probability nucleotide sequences were removed to address suspected cross-contamination and a sequencing artifact. In a later analysis, a clonal expansion index was calculated for each public chain from normalized within-repertoire ranks of inferred template counts. In a later analysis, generation probabilities were computed with a VDJ recombination model fitted to out-of-frame rearrangements, and the resulting probabilities were checked against IGoR. Hypergeometric tests were used in a later analysis to score TCR-TCR, TCR-HLA and TCR-CMV co-occurrence, with a repertoire-size bias correction applied to the TCR pairs. To estimate false discovery rates, a later analysis permuted the HLA or CMV assignments 20 times. A later analysis grouped co-occurring TCRs with DBSCAN, adding TCRdist sequence similarity when clustering within HLA-allele-positive subsets. Repertoires with fewer than 30,000 or more than 120,000 public chains were left out of co-occurrence clustering, as were a few repertoires with anomalous nucleotide sharing. TCRdb limited this immuneACCESS table to in-frame rearrangements with V and J called. A share of clones is missing; checked studies link under half to unresolved V genes, and the rest is unexplained. The V and J calls and the clone size are those of that table, but D and trimming were determined from the DNA. The sample table holds about 200,000 clones, of which around 90% were seen once. The ten most abundant clones make up about 1.1% of the sample.

Sequencing was carried out using PBMCs. The rearrangement joined TRBV28 to TRBJ1-6; 7 junctional bases match TRBD1. The source is a boy aged 2 to 9 in good health and CMV-seronegative. The CDR3 reads as follows: CASSHPLQTGPNSPLHF. The sequenced DNA: TGTGCCAGCAGCCATCCGCTACAGACAGGGCCGAATTCACCCCTCCACTTT.